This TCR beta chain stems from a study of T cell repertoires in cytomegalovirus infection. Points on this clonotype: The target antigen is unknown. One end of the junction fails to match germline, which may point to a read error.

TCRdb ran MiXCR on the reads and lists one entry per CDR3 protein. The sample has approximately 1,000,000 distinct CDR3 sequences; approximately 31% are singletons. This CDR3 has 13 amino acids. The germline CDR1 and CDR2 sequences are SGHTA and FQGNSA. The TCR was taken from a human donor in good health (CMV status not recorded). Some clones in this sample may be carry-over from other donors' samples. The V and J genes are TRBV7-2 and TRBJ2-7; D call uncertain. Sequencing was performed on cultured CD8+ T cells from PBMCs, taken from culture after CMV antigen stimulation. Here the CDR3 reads CVSSSTISYEQYF. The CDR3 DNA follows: TGTGTCAGCAGCTCAACGATTTCCTACGAGCAGTACTTC.